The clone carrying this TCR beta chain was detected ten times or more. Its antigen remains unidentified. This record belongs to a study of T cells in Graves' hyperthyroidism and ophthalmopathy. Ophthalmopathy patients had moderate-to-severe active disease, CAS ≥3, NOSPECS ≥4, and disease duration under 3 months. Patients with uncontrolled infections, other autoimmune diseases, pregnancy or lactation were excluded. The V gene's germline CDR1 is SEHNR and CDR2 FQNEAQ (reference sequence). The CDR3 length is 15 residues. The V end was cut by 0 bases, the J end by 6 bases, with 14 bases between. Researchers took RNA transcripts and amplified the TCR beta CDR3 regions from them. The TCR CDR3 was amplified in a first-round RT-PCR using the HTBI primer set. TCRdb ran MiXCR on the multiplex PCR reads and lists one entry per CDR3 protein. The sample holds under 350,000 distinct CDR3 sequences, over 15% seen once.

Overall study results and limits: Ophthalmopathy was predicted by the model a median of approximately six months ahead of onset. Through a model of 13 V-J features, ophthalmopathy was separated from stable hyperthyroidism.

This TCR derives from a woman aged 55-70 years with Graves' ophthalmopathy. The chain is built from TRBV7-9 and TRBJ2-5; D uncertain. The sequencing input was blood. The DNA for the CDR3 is TGTGCCAGCAGCTTAGCCGCAGATGTTGTGAAGACCCAGTACTTC. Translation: CASSLAADVVKTQYF.